This T cell receptor (beta chain) originates from a study of blood T cells in healthy people across ages. Study-wide points: Nothing was known about donor CMV status, and this possibly confounded expanded clonotype changes.

The second PCR ran roughly 7 to 12 cycles with a sample-barcoded 5' primer and J-beta primers. One entry per CDR3 protein, called by TCRdb with MiXCR from the 5' RACE reads. The data show 700,000 to 850,000 distinct CDR3 sequences, 53% seen once. Trimming cost V 3 bases and J 13 bases, with 16 bases left between them. The length of the CDR3 is 13 residues. The authors drew 7.5 to 10 milliliters of peripheral blood from each donor. Comment on this clonotype: What it binds is unknown.

The clonotype comes from a man at least 80 years old in good health. The chain joins TRBV12-3 or TRBV12-4 to TRBJ2-1; D is undetermined. The sequenced material came from blood. The chain's CDR3 is CASSLLSLSHQFF. Here the CDR3 DNA reads TGTGCCAGCAGTTTGTTGTCACTTTCTCACCAGTTCTTC.